This T cell receptor (beta chain) was captured by sequencing in a study of cytomegalovirus exposure and HLA in healthy donors. PCR primers comprised 60 Vbeta and 13 Jbeta primers. Clones were read by immunoSEQ multiplex PCR, and TCRdb kept only the in-frame ones, dropping some. There are roughly 200,000 clones in the sample; 70% to 90% occur only once, and about 3% lies in the top ten. Germline CDR1 is LNHNV and CDR2 is YYDKDF (reference sequence). J was trimmed by 3 bases and V by 5 bases; bases with no gene match: 17. This CDR3 spans 19 amino acids. The chain combines TRBV15 with TRBJ2-1; 9 bases fit TRBD2. Sequencing input: PBMCs. This receptor was identified in a young man in good health and CMV-seronegative. CDR3 bases: TGTGCCACCAGCGAACGGAGCGGGGGGTGGGTTAGTATCTACAATGAGCAGTTCTTC. This encodes CATSERSGGWVSIYNEQFF. The variable domain in full, completed from reference TRBV15 and TRBJ2-1, reads DAMVIQNPRYQVTQFGKPVTLSCSQTLNHNVMYWYQQKSSQAPKLLFHYYDKDFNNEADTPDNFQSRRPNTSFCFLDIRSPGLGDTAMYLCATSERSGGWVSIYNEQFFGPGTRLTVL.